The T cell receptor (beta chain) described here comes from a study of T cell responses to AZD1222 COVID-19 vaccine. In germline, CDR1 is MNHEY, CDR2 SVGAGI. This CDR3 has 15 residues. V was pared by 8 bases and J by 5 bases, with 21 bases between. Sequenced by immunoSEQ multiplex PCR; TCRdb stores in-frame clones only, minus some. The sample records over 110,000 clones, about 93% being singletons. Source: peripheral blood, taken on day 0 of AZD1222 vaccination. The chain joins TRBV6-5 to TRBJ2-5; D is perhaps TRBD1 (6 bases). This receptor was obtained from an adult in good health. The CDR3 nucleotides are TGTGCCAGCGGATCCGGGACACCTCCTTTCGAGACCCAGTACTTC. Protein: CASGSGTPPFETQYF.